The source of this TCR beta chain is a study of beta chain features in type 1 diabetes. The sequenced template was cDNA made from the entire isolated RNA. Some clones are missing from TCRdb's copy, which holds only in-frame ones; the method was immunoSEQ multiplex PCR. The profile covers about 700,000 clones, with under 15% appearing a single time and approximately 0.021% taken by the ten largest. Findings and caveats of the study: Significant though moderate, a shortening of TCRB CDR3s appeared in all four CD4+ subsets of Type 1 diabetes patients.

On this clone itself: The target antigen is unknown.

Germline V gene data show CDR1 as LNHDA and CDR2 as SQIVND (reference sequence). The germline V and J ends were trimmed by 6 bases and 6 bases, with 5 bases remaining between them. This CDR3 has 11 amino acids. The sequenced sample was naive CD4+ T cells from blood. The source of this sequence is a man between 18 and 29 years old with type 1 diabetes. This rearrangement joins TRBV19 to TRBJ1-4; TRBD1 is a possible D gene (5 bases). CDR3 sequence: CASSRDEKLFF. In DNA form, the CDR3 reads TGTGCCAGTAGCAGGGATGAAAAACTGTTTTTT.